A single sample gave rise to the 9 T cell receptor beta chains below, sequenced in a study of beta chain features in type 1 diabetes. Their target antigens are unknown. Every bit of the isolated RNA underwent reverse transcription, so sequencing read expressed TCRB transcripts. Here immunoSEQ multiplex PCR was the method, and the copy in TCRdb shows in-frame clones only, minus some. The table lists 310,000 or so clones, approximately 16% of them singletons. Study findings and constraints: Among patients with Type 1 diabetes, TCRB CDR3s were moderately but significantly shorter in every one of the four CD4+ subsets.

The sequenced sample consisted of naive CD4+ T cells from blood. The source of these receptors is a man younger than 35 with type 1 diabetes.

The genes are TRBV7-2 and TRBJ2-1, with 7 bases that match TRBD2. Germline V gene sequence: CDR1 SGHTA, CDR2 FQGNSA. There are 17 residues in the CDR3. The V and J ends lost 4 bases and 4 bases, in that order; junction bases with no gene match: 13. CDR3 region: CASSSKRGAGKYNEQFF. CDR3 DNA: TGTGCCAGCAGCTCGAAGAGAGGAGCGGGGAAGTACAATGAGCAGTTCTTC.

This clone appeared a few times. The chain links TRBV28 to TRBJ2-3; D not resolved. Trimming took off 3 bases at V and 1 base at J, with 5 bases between the two ends. Germline-derived CDR1 and CDR2 are MDHEN and SYDVKM. This CDR3 comprises 13 residues. CDR3 region: CASSFPGTDTQYF. CDR3 sequence (DNA): TGTGCCAGCAGTTTTCCGGGCACAGATACGCAGTATTTT.

V usage is TRBV30 and J usage is TRBJ2-2; 9 bases map to TRBD1. Germline CDR1 is GTSNPN and CDR2 is SVGIG (reference sequence). The ends lost 3 bases at V and 3 bases at J; junction bases unmatched: 5. The CDR3 sequence is 15 residues long. CDR3 amino acids: CAWRTGQGHTGELFF. CDR3 DNA: TGTGCCTGGAGGACGGGACAGGGACACACCGGGGAGCTGTTTTTT.

The rearrangement uses TRBV28 and TRBJ2-1; D is possibly TRBD1 (7 bases). V was cut by 6 bases and J by 3 bases, with 12 bases left in between. Germline CDR1 reads MDHEN; CDR2 reads SYDVKM. The CDR3 has 14 amino acids. The CDR3 region is CASRAGGNYNEQFF. In DNA, the CDR3 is TGTGCCAGCAGGGCAGGGGGGAACTACAATGAGCAGTTCTTC.

This clone was counted between two and nine times. The rearrangement joins TRBV28 to TRBJ1-5, with a weak D call TRBD1 (6 bases). The CDR3 totals 16 residues. V dropped 1 base and J dropped 0 bases, with 10 bases sitting between them. The germline CDR1 and CDR2 sequences are MDHEN and SYDVKM. CDR3 nucleotides: TGTGCCAGCAGTTTATTCCGACAGGTTAGCAATCAGCCCCAGCATTTT. Protein product: CASSLFRQVSNQPQHF.

The genes are TRBV7-2 and TRBJ1-6; D is perhaps TRBD1 (6 bases). In germline, CDR1 is SGHTA, CDR2 FQGNSA. The V and J ends lost 5 bases and 14 bases respectively, with 22 bases between them. The CDR3 sequence is 15 residues long. The CDR3 coding sequence is TGTGCCAGCAGCACGAGTTACAGGGTAATTCATTCCCTCCACTTT. Its protein is CASSTSYRVIHSLHF.

The CDR3 here is CASSLGGDGQPQHF. The DNA for the CDR3 is TGTGCCAGCAGCTTGGGCGGGGACGGACAGCCCCAGCATTTT. The rearrangement uses TRBV5-4 and TRBJ1-5; a possible D gene is TRBD1 (5 bases). Trimming took 0 bases from V and 7 from J, leaving 11 bases between them. The germline V gene has CDR1 SGHNT and CDR2 YYREEE (reference sequence). This CDR3 is built from 14 residues.

The CDR3 reads CASSLNSLDIQYF. The DNA of the CDR3 is TGTGCCAGCAGCTTAAATAGTTTAGACATTCAGTACTTC. The genes are TRBV7-2 and TRBJ2-4; D not certain. Germline CDR1 and CDR2: SGHTA and FQGNSA. V gave up 2 bases and J gave up 8 bases, with 10 bases separating them. The CDR3 runs to 13 residues.

The CDR3 DNA reads as TGCAGCGTCCAGGTCTCTGGAAACACCATATATTTT. This translates into CSVQVSGNTIYF. V usage is TRBV29-1 and J usage is TRBJ1-3; D is undetermined. The CDR3 totals 12 residues. Germline loops: CDR1 SQVTM, CDR2 ANQGSEA. The V end lost 6 bases, the J end lost 0 bases, and 6 bases lay between the germline ends.